The clone carrying this T cell receptor beta chain was detected only once. A junction end diverges from the germline sequence, so it may reflect a read error. As for the cDNA, it was generated by 5'RACE with 10-nucleotide random UMIs. Over 190 million TCR-beta sequences from 15-18 subjects came out of each sequencing run. MiXCR was run by TCRdb on the 5' RACE reads, yielding one entry per CDR3 protein. The sample records around 97,000 distinct CDR3 sequences, about 10% being singletons. Specified time point: longitudinal time-point 3. The sample comes from a study of neurological immune-mediated disorders. Sequenced material: PBMCs. The sequence was collected from a female donor with HTLV-1-associated myelopathy (HAM/TSP).

This CDR3 is CASSHAGGGVSYEQDF. CDR3 coding DNA: TGCGCCAGCAGCCACGCCGGCGGGGGGGTCTCCTACGAGCAGGACTTC. This chain joins TRBV4-1 and TRBJ2-7; TRBD2 matches 9 bases. This CDR3 has 16 residues. The germline V gene has CDR1 MGHRA and CDR2 YSYEKL.